The clone carrying this T cell receptor beta chain occurred a few times. Its antigen is undetermined. This sample was taken from a study of T cells in Graves' hyperthyroidism and ophthalmopathy. In the study overall: Sampling of peripheral blood happened at initial diagnosis, prior to any treatment.

The PBMCs were taken from around 10 ml of fresh peripheral blood. General study points: Blood held most thyroid clonotypes expanded above 0.001 frequency. Ophthalmopathy onset followed model prediction by a median about six months.

Using RNA transcripts as the source, TCR beta CDR3 regions were amplified. A first-round RT-PCR of the TCR CDR3 used the HTBI primer set. TCRdb used MiXCR to reprocess the multiplex PCR reads, holding one entry per CDR3 protein. Of 350,000 to 400,000 distinct CDR3 sequences detected, 15% appear once; the ten largest clones hold about 33%. V lost 3 bases, J lost 7 bases, and 12 bases stayed unmatched. This CDR3 comprises 16 residues. Germline lookup yields CDR1 SGHVS and CDR2 FNYEAQ. This chain joins TRBV7-6 and TRBJ1-3; 7 bases align to TRBD1. This TCR was sampled from a woman between 25 and 40 years old with Graves' hyperthyroidism. Material for sequencing was blood. CDR3: CASSLEGATVGNTIYF. As DNA, the CDR3 is TGTGCCAGCAGCTTGGAGGGGGCAACCGTTGGGAACACCATATATTTT.